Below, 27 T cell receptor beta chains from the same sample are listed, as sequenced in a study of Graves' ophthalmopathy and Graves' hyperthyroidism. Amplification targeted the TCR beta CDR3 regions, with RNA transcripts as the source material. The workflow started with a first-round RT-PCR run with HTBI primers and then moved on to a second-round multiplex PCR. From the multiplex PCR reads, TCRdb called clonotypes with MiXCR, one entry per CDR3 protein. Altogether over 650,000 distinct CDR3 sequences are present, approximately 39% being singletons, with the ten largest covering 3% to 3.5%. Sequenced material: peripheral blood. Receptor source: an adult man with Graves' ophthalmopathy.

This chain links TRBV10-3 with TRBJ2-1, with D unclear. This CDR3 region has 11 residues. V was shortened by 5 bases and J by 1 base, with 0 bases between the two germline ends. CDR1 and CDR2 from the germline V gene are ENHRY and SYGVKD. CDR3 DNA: TGTGCCATCAGTTCCTACAATGAGCAGTTCTTC. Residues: CAISSYNEQFF.

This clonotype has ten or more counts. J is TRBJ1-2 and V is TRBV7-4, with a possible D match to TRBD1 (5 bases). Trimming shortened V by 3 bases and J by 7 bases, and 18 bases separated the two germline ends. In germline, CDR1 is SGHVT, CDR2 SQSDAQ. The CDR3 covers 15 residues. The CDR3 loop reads CASSLCPGTCGGYTF. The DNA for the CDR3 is TGTGCCAGCAGCTTGTGTCCAGGGACTTGTGGTGGCTACACCTTC.

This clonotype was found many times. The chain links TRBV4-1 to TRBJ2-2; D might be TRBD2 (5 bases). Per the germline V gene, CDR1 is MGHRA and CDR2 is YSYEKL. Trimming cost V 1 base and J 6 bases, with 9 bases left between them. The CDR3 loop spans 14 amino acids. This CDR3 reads CASSQALRAGELFF. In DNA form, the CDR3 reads TGCGCCAGCAGCCAAGCGTTGCGGGCCGGGGAGCTGTTTTTT.

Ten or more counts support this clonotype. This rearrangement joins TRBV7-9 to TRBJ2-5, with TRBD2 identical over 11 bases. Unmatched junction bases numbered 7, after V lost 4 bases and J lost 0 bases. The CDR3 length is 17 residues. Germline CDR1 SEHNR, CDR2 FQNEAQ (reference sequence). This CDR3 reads CASSYRTSGPYQETQYF. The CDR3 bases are TGTGCCAGCAGCTACCGGACTAGCGGGCCTTACCAAGAGACCCAGTACTTC.

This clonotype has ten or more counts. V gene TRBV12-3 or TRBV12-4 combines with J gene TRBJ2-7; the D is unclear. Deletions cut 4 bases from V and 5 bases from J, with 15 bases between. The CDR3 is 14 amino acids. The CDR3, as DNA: TGTGCCAGCAGTTCCGGGCTCGCTCAGAACGAGCAGTACTTC. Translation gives CASSSGLAQNEQYF.

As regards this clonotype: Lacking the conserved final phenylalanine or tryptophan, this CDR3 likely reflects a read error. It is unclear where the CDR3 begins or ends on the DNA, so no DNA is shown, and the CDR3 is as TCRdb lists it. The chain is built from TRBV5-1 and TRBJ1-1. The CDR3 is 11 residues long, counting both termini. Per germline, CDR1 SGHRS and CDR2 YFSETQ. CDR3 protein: CASSLVGGSSP.

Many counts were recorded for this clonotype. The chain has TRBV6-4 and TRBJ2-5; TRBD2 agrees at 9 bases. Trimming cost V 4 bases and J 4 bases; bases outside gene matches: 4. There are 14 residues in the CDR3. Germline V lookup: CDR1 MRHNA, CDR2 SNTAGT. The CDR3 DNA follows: TGTGCCAGCAGTGCCGTAGCGGGAGCAGAGACCCAGTACTTC. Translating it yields CASSAVAGAETQYF.

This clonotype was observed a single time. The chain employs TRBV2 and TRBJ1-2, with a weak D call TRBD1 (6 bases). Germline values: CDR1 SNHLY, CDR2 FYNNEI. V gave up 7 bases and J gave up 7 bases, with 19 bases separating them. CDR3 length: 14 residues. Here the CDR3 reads CASTWGAGRGGYTF. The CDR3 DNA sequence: TGTGCCAGCACGTGGGGGGCAGGTCGAGGTGGCTACACCTTC. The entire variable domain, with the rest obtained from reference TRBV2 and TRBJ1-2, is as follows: EPEVTQTPSHQVTQMGQEVILRCVPISNHLYFYWYRQILGQKVEFLVSFYNNEISEKSEIFDDQFSVERPDGSNFTLKIRSTKLEDSAMYFCASTWGAGRGGYTFGSGTRLTVV.

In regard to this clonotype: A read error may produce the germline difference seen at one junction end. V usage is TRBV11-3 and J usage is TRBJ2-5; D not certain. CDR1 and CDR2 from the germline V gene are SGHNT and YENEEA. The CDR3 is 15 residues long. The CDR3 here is CASSLGVSSEETQDF. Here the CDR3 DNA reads TGTGCCAGCAGCTTAGGGGTCTCTTCAGAGGAGACCCAGGACTTC.

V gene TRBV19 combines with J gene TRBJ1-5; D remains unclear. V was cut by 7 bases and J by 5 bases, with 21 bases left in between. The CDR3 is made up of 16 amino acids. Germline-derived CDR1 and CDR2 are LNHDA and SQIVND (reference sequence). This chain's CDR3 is CASTPSGPPRHQPQHF. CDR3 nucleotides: TGTGCCAGTACCCCCAGCGGACCCCCCCGGCATCAGCCCCAGCATTTT. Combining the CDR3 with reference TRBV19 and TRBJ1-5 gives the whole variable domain DGGITQSPKYLFRKEGQNVTLSCEQNLNHDAMYWYRQDPGQGLRLIYYSQIVNDFQKGDIAEGYSVSREKKESFPLTVTSAQKNPTAFYLCASTPSGPPRHQPQHFGDGTRLSIL.

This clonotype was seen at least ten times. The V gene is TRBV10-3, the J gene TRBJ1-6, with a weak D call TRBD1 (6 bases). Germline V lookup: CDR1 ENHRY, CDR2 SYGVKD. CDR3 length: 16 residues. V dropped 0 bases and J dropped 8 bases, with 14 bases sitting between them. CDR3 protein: CAISESIGGGDSPLHF. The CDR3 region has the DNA TGTGCCATCAGTGAGTCGATCGGGGGCGGCGATTCACCCCTCCACTTT.

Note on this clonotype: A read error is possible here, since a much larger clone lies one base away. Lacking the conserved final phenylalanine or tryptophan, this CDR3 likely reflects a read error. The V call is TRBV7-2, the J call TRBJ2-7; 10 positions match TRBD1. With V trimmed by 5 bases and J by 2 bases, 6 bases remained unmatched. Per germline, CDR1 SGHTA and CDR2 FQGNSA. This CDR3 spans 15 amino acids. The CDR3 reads CASSPKGQGAYEQYC. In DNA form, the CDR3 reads TGTGCCAGCAGCCCTAAAGGACAGGGGGCCTACGAGCAGTACTGC.

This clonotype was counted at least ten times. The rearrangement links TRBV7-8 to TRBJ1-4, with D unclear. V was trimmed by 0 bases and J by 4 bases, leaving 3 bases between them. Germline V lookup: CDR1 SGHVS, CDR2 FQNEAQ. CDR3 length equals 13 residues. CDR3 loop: CASSLALNEKLFF. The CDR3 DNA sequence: TGTGCCAGCAGCTTAGCCCTTAATGAAAAACTGTTTTTT.

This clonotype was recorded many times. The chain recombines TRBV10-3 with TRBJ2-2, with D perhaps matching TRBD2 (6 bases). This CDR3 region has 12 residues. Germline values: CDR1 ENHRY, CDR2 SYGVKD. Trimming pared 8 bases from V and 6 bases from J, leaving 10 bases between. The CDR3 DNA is TGTGCCATCGGGTCGGGAGCCGGGGAGCTGTTTTTT. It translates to CAIGSGAGELFF.

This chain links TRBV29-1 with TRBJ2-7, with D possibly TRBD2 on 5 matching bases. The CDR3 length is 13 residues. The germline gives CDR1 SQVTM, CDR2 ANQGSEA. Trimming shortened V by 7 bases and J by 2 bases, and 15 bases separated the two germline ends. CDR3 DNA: TGCAGCGCTGGAGGACGGGAAACCTACGAGCAGTACTTC. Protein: CSAGGRETYEQYF.

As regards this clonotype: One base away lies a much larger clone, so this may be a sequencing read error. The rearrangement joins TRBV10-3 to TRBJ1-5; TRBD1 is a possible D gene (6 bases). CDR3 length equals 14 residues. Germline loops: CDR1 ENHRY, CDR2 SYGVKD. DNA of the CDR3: TGTGCCAGCAGTCAACCGGGACACGGGCAGCCCCAGCATTTT. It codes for CASSQPGHGQPQHF.

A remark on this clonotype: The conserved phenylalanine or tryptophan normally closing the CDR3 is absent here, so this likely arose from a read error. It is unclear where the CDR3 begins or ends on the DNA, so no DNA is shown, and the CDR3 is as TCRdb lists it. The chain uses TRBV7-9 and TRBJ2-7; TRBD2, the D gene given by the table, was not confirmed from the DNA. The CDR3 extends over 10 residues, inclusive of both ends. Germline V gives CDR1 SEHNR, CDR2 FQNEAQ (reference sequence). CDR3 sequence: CASSLGLART.

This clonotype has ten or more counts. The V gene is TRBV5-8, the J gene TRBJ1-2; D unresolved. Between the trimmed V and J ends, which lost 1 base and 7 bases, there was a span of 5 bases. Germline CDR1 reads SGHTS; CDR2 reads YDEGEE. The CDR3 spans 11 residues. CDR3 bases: TGTGCCAGCAGCTTGAGTAGTGGCTACACCTTC. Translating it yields CASSLSSGYTF.

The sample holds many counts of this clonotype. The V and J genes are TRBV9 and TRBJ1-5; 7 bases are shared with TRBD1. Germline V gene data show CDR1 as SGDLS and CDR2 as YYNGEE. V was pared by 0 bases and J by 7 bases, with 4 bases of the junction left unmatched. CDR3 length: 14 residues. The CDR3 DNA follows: TGTGCCAGCAGCGTAGGTGACAGGGTCCAGCCCCAGCATTTT. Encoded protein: CASSVGDRVQPQHF.

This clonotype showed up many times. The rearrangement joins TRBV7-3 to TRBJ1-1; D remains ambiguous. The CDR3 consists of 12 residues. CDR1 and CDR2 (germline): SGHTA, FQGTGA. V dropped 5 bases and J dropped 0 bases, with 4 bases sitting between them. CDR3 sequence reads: CASSGLNTEAFF. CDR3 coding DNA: TGTGCCAGCAGCGGGTTGAACACTGAAGCTTTCTTT.

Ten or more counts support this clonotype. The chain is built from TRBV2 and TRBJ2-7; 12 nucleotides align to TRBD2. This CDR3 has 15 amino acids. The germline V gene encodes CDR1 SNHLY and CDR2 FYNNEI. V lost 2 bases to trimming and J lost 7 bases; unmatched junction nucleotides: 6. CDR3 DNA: TGTGCCAGCAGTGAACAACCGGGACTAGCGGGTGAGCAGTACTTC. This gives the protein CASSEQPGLAGEQYF.

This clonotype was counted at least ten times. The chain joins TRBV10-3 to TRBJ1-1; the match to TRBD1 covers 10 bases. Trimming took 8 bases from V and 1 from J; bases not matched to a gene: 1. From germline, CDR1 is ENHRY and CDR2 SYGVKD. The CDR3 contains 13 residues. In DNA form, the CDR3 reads TGTGCCATCGGGACAGGGGCGAACACTGAAGCTTTCTTT. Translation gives CAIGTGANTEAFF.

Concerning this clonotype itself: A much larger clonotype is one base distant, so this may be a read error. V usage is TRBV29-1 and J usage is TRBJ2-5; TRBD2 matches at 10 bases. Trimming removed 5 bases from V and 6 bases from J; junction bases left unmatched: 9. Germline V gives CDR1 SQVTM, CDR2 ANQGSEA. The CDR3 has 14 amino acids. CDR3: CSVRPAGGGQTQYF. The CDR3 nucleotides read TGCAGCGTTCGACCAGCGGGGGGGGGGCAGACCCAGTACTTC. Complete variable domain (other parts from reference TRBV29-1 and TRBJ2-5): SAVISQKPSRDICQRGTSLTIQCQVDSQVTMMFWYRQQPGQSLTLIATANQGSEATYESGFVIDKFPISRPNLTFSTLTVSNMSPEDSSIYLCSVRPAGGGQTQYFGPGTRLLVL.

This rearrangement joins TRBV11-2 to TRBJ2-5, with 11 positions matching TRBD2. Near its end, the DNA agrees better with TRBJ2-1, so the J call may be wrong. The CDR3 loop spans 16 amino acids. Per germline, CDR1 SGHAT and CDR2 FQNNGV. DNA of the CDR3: TGTGCCAGCAGCTCCTTTAGCGGGGGGGCCGAAAATGAGCAGTTCTTC. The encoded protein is CASSSFSGGAENEQFF.

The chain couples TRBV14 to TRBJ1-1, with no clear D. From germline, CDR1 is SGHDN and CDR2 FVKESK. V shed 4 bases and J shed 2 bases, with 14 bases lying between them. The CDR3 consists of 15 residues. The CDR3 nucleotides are TGTGCCAGCAGCCCCCTAATTCAGTACAACACTGAAGCTTTCTTT. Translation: CASSPLIQYNTEAFF. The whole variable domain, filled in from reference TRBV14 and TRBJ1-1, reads EAGVTQFPSHSVIEKGQTVTLRCDPISGHDNLYWYRRVMGKEIKFLLHFVKESKQDESGMPNNRFLAERTGGTYSTLKVQPAELEDSGVYFCASSPLIQYNTEAFFGQGTRLTVV.

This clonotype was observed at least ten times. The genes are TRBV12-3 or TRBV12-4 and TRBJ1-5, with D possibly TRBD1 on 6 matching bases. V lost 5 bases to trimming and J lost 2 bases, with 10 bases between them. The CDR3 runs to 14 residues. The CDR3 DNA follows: TGTGCCAGCAGTGCCTCAGGGGGCAATCAGCCCCAGCATTTT. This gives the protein CASSASGGNQPQHF.

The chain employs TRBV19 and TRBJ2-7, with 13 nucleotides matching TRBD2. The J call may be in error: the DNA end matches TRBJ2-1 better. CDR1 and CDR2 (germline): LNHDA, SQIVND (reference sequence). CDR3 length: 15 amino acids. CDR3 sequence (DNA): TGTGCCAGTAGGTCAGGACTAGCGGGAGTCCGCGAGCAGTTCTTC. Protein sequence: CASRSGLAGVREQFF.